This T cell receptor (beta chain) was documented in a study of blood T cell repertoires in COVID-19. Study-wide context: Italy, Spain and the United States were the sources of the convalescent and acute COVID-19 samples.

Clones were read by immunoSEQ multiplex PCR, and TCRdb kept only the in-frame ones, dropping some. The data hold hundreds of thousands of clones, with over 85% observed a single time. Resolution of symptoms, clearance, or two negative PCRs was present in recovered Cohort 3 donors. The CDR3 loop spans 15 amino acids. CDR1 and CDR2 from the germline V gene are MGHDK and SYGVNS. The junction had 7 bases not matched to a gene; V was cut back by 6 bases and J by 3 bases. The J gene is TRBJ1-4, the V gene TRBV25-1; 7 positions agree with TRBD1. Sequenced: PBMCs or T cells enriched from blood (not recorded which). The clonotype comes from a man between 60 and 75 years old who had recovered from COVID-19. CDR3: CASRAPGTANEKLFF. DNA for the CDR3: TGTGCCAGCAGGGCTCCAGGGACAGCTAATGAAAAACTGTTTTTT.